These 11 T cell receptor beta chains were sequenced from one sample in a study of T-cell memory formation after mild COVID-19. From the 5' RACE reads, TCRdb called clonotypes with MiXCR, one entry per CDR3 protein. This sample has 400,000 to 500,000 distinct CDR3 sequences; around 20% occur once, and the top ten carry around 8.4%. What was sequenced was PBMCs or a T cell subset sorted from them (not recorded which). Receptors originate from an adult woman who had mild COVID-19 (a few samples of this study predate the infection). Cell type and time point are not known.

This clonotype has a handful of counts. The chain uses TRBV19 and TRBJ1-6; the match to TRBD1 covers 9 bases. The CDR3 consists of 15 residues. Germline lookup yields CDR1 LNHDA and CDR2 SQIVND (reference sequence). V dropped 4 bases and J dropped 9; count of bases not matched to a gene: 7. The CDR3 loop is CASSTTGTGLSPLHF. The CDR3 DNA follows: TGTGCCAGTAGTACCACAGGGACAGGGCTTTCACCCCTCCACTTT. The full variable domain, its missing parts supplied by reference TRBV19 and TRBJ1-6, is DGGITQSPKYLFRKEGQNVTLSCEQNLNHDAMYWYRQDPGQGLRLIYYSQIVNDFQKGDIAEGYSVSREKKESFPLTVTSAQKNPTAFYLCASSTTGTGLSPLHFGNGTRLTVT.

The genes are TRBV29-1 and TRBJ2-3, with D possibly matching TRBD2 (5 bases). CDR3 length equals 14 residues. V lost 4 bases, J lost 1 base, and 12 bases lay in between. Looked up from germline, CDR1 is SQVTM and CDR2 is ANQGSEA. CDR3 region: CSVVGRRGTDTQYF. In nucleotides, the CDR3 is TGCAGCGTTGTCGGGCGGCGGGGCACAGATACGCAGTATTTT.

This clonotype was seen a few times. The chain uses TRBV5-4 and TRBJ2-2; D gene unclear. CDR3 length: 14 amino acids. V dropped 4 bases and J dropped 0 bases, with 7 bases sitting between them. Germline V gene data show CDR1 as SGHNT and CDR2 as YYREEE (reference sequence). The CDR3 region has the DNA TGTGCCAGCAGCCCTCACACGAACACCGGGGAGCTGTTTTTT. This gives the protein CASSPHTNTGELFF.

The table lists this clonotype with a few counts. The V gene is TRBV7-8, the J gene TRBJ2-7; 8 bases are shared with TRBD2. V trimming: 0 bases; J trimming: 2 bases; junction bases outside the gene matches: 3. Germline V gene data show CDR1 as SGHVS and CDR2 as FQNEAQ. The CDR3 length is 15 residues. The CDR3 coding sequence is TGTGCCAGCAGCTTAGCTAGCGGGGCAACCTACGAGCAGTACTTC. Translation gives CASSLASGATYEQYF.

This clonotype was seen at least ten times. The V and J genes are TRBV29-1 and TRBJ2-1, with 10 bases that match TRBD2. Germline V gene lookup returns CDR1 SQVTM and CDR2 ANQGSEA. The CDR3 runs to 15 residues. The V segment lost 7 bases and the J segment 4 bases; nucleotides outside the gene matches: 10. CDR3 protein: CSGRTGTSVYNEQFF. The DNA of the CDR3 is TGCAGCGGTCGGACCGGGACTAGCGTTTACAATGAGCAGTTCTTC.

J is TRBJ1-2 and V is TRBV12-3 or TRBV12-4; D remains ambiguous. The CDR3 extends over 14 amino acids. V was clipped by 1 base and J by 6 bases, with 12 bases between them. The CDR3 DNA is TGTGCCAGCAGTTTAGTGGCCCTCCAAGATGGCTACACCTTC. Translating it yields CASSLVALQDGYTF.

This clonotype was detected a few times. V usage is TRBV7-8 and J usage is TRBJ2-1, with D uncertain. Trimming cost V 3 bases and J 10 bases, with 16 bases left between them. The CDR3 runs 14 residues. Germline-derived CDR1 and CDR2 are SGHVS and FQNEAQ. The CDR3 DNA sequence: TGTGCCAGCAGCTTTTACGTCGGGTCTTGGGAGCAGTTCTTC. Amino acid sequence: CASSFYVGSWEQFF.

The CDR3 is CASSFGTGATEAFF. The CDR3 bases are TGTGCCAGCAGCTTCGGGACAGGGGCTACTGAAGCTTTCTTT. This chain connects TRBV5-6 to TRBJ1-1, with TRBD1 matching 10 bases. CDR3 length: 14 amino acids. Germline CDR1 and CDR2: SGHDT and YYEEEE. The trim removed 2 bases at V and 5 bases at J, leaving 3 bases unmatched. Together with reference TRBV5-6 and TRBJ1-1, the CDR3 gives the full variable domain: DAGVTQSPTHLIKTRGQQVTLRCSPKSGHDTVSWYQQALGQGPQFIFQYYEEEERQRGNFPDRFSGHQFPNYSSELNVNALLLGDSALYLCASSFGTGATEAFFGQGTRLTVV.

Here the CDR3 reads CASSPPQRYEQYF. CDR3 coding DNA: TGTGCCAGCAGCCCTCCACAGCGCTACGAGCAGTACTTC. The chain employs TRBV3-1 and TRBJ2-7; D unresolved. Germline V gene lookup returns CDR1 LGHDT and CDR2 YNNKEL (reference sequence). V dropped 4 bases and J dropped 3 bases, with 10 bases sitting between them. The CDR3 is 13 amino acids.

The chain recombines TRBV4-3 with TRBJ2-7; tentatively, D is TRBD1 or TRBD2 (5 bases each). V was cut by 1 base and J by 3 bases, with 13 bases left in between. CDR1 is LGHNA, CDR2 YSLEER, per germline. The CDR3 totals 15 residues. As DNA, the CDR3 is TGCGCCAGCAGCCAAGCTCCCGGGACCCTCTACGAGCAGTACTTC. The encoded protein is CASSQAPGTLYEQYF.

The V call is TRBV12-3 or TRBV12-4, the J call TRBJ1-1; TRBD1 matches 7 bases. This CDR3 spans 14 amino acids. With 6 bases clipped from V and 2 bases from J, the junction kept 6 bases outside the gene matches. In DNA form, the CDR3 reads TGTGCCAGCAGATTCGGACAGGTCAACACTGAAGCTTTCTTT. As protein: CASRFGQVNTEAFF.